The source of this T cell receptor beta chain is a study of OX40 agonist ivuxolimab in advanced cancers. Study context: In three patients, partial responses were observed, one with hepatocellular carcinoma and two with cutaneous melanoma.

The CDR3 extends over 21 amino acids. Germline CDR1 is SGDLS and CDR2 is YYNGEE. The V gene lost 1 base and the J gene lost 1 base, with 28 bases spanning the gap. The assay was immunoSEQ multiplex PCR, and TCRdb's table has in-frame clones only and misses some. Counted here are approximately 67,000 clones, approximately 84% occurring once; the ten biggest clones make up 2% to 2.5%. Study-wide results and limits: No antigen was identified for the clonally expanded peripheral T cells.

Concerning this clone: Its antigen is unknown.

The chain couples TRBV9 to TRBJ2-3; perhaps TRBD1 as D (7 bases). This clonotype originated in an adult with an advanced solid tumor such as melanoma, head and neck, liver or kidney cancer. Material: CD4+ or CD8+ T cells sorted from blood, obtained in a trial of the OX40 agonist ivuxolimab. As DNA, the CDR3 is TGTGCCAGCAGCGTACGTGAGGTGACAGGGTTGGTAGCGGAGGGCACAGATACGCAGTATTTT. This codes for CASSVREVTGLVAEGTDTQYF.